This TCR beta chain was retrieved from a study of shared clonotypes between healthy human individuals (dated by TCRdb to 2018 to 2021). Study-level background: A couple of women and a few men aged 18 to 49 years were included in the cohort. Blood TCR repertoires of roughly five healthy adults were deeply sequenced to estimate repertoire size and the extent of clonotype sharing between individuals. Leukapheresis yielded between about 0.85 and 9.5 billion PBMCs per donor. For each donor, CD4 naive and CD4 memory were each run on three plates, CD8 naive on two plates, and CD8 memory on one plate. Libraries were prepared and TCR repertoires were sequenced by different laboratories using diverse techniques, in order to increase sequencing depth and limit assay-specific biases. Overall results and qualifications from the work: Estimated clonotype richness was generally larger for naive than for memory subsets. Because the study included only a small number of donors, the genetic and exposure-history diversity represented was limited. Sampling was restricted to blood, and TCR repertoires in tissue are likely to differ from TCR repertoires in blood. Higher generation probabilities were observed for clonotypes shared by all four sorted-subset donors than for non-shared clonotypes. Incomplete sequencing was indicated by rarefaction of sorted-subset datasets, despite the large sequencing depth. Sharing across several donors was observed for around 5% of naive CD4, 3.5% of naive CD8, 2% to 2.5% of memory CD4, and about 0.38% of memory CD8 clonotypes. Pairwise subsampling led to the expectation that sequencing depth would affect the degree of clonotype sharing among donors.

Using the deep immunoSEQ assay, multiplex PCR amplified TCR CDR3 regions from genomic DNA. Genomic DNA extracted from each cell subset was distributed evenly over all wells of several immunoSEQ 96-well plates, and each plate served as one replicate. For sorted subsets, each replicate PCR was loaded with 200 ng genomic DNA, equivalent to about 33,000 T cell genomes. The purified libraries were quantified using a Qubit 3.0 fluorometer, sized with a Bioanalyzer 2100, and then quantified again using the KAPA Library Quantification kit. Each immunoSEQ 96-well plate was sequenced on its own single-read 150-cycle Illumina NextSeq 550 flow cell. The paper's processing steps were these. Because the immunoSEQ output included only junctional sequences and no quality scores, the filtering could not be the same as the filtering used for full-length reads. To assign V/J genes and CDR3, sequences were annotated using PyIR, a Python wrapper for IgBLAST v1.9, with IMGT germline references. Any read was removed if the V/J assignment was weak (E-value above 1e-6), the CDR3 was missing, or the read contained stop codons, out-of-frame junctions, or ambiguous translated residues. V3J clonotypes were defined as sequences sharing the same inferred V gene, J gene, and CDR3 amino acid sequence. The percentage overlap between two repertoires was calculated by dividing the number of shared unique clonotypes by the size of the smaller repertoire. RTK rarefaction, the Chao1 estimator, and Recon v2.1 estimates of unobserved clonotypes were used to assess repertoire richness. Generation probabilities for all TCRbeta clonotypes obtained by the gDNA method from four donors were computed using OLGA. As stored in TCRdb, this immuneACCESS dataset retains in-frame rearrangements with V and J assigned. A fraction of the clones does not appear; measured against another copy, unresolved V genes explain less than half of the discrepancy, and the remainder lacks a known reason. V and J calls and clone size come straight from that table; D and trimming were deduced from the DNA. This sample gives hundreds of thousands of clones in total; approximately 79% of them show up just once. The ten largest clones take up about 1.8% of the sample.

The donors were healthy, HIV-negative adults who had no recently reported acute infections or vaccinations. Every donor was a Caucasian adult residing in Nashville, Tennessee, USA. CD4+ T cells were enriched by magnetic negative selection, after which naive cells were positively selected on CD45RA and the negative fraction was taken as the memory subset. After blood collection by leukapheresis, PBMCs were isolated using Ficoll-Histopaque density gradient centrifugation and then cryopreserved in the vapor phase of liquid nitrogen. Purity and quantity of every magnetically sorted T cell population were checked by analytical flow cytometry. Genomic DNA was isolated from every sorted fraction and measured by UV absorbance on a Nanodrop 2000c. In this sample, this clone turned up once. This clone's antigen is unknown. No quality values exist for individual bases; no much larger clone is one base distant.

The germline V gene gives CDR1 as SQVTM and CDR2 as ANQGSEA. The CDR3 sequence holds 12 residues, the cysteine and phenylalanine included. Solely the CDR3 DNA is kept, with 36 bases framed from the first base. V and J are truncated by 7 bases and 2 bases respectively, leaving an intervening sequence of 9 bases. Sequencing was done on a sample of memory CD4+ T cells sorted from blood. The cell subset or site label, as the study defines it: CD45RA-negative fraction. The TCR sequence derives from a young woman in good health. The sequence links TRBV29-1 to TRBJ1-5, with a tentative D gene TRBD1 over 5 matching bases. The CDR3: CSALTGNQPQHF. The nucleotide sequence reads as follows: TGCAGCGCCCTGACAGGCAATCAGCCCCAGCATTTT. Supplemented by the reference TRBV29-1 and TRBJ1-5 proteins around the CDR3, the complete variable domain is SAVISQKPSRDICQRGTSLTIQCQVDSQVTMMFWYRQQPGQSLTLIATANQGSEATYESGFVIDKFPISRPNLTFSTLTVSNMSPEDSSIYLCSALTGNQPQHFGDGTRLSIL.